This TCR beta chain was recorded in a study of shared clonotypes between healthy human individuals. The overall study: Contributing individuals were a couple of females and a few males aged 18 to 49. Broader study findings: Donor scarcity curtailed the genetic and exposure-history diversity represented herein.

The assay ran at deep level. This table comes from immunoSEQ multiplex PCR, and its TCRdb copy is limited to in-frame clones, with some not included. The sample holds 1,500,000 or so clones, more than 95% seen once. V was clipped by 11 bases and J by 1 base, with 18 bases between them. The CDR3 is 15 amino acids. Germline-derived CDR1 and CDR2 are LNHDA and SQIVND (reference sequence). Comment on this clone: Its specificity is unknown.

The chain has TRBV19 and TRBJ1-5; D unclear. The sequenced sample consisted of naive CD4+ T cells sorted from blood. Subset meaning: CD45RA+ positively selected. The TCR comes from a man aged 25 to 40 in good health. The CDR3 sequence: CASRDSAVSNQPQHF. CDR3 nucleotide sequence: TGTGCCTCGAGGGATTCGGCAGTAAGCAATCAGCCCCAGCATTTT.